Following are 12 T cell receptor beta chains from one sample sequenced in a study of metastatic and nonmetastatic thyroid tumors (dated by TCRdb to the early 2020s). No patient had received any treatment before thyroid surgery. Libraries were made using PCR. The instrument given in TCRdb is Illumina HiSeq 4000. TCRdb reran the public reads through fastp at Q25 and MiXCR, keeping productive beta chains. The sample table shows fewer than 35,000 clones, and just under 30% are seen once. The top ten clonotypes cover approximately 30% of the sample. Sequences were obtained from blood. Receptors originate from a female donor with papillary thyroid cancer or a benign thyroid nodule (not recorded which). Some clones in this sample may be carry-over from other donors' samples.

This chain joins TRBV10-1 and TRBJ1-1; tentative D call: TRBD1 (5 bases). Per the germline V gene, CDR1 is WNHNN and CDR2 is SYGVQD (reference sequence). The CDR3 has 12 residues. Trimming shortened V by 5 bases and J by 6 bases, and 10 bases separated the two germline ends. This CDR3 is CASSQGDAEAFF. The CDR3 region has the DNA TGCGCCAGCAGTCAGGGTGACGCTGAAGCTTTCTTT.

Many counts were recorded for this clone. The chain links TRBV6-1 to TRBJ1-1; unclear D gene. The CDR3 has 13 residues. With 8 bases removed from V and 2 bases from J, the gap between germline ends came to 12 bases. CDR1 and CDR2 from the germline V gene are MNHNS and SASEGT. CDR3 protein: CASGEELNTEAFF. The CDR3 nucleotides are TGTGCCAGCGGGGAGGAACTAAACACTGAAGCTTTCTTT.

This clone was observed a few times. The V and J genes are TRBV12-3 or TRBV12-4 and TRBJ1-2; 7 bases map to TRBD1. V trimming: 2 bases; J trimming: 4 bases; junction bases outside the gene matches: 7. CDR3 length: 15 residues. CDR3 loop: CASSLRGQSSYGYTF. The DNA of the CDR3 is TGTGCCAGCAGTTTAAGGGGACAGTCTTCCTATGGCTACACCTTC.

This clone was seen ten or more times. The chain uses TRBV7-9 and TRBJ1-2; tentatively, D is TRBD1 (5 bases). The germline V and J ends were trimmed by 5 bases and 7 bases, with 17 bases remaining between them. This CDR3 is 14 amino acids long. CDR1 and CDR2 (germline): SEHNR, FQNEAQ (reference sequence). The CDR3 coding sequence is TGTGCCAGCAGCCCTCCGGGACCTAACGCTGGCTACACCTTC. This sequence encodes CASSPPGPNAGYTF.

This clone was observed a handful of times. The CDR3 DNA sequence: TGCGCCAGCAGTGGTAGGACGGGGGGGCCCACAGATACGCAGTATTTT. It translates to CASSGRTGGPTDTQYF. The genes are TRBV10-1 and TRBJ2-3; 8 bases align to TRBD2. J lost 2 bases, V lost 4 bases, and 8 bases had no gene match. This CDR3 is built from 16 residues. Germline V gene sequence: CDR1 WNHNN, CDR2 SYGVQD (reference sequence).

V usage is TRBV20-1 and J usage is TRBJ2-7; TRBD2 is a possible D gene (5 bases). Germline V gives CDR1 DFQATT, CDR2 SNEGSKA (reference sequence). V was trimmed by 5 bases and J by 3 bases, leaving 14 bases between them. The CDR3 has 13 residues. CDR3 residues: CSAPGVTVYEQYF. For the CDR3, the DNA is TGCAGTGCTCCCGGGGTGACTGTCTACGAGCAGTACTTC.

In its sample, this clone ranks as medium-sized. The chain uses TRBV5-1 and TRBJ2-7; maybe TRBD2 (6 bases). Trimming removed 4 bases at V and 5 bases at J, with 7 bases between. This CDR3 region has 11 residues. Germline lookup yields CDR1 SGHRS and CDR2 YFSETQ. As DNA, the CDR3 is TGCGCCAGCAGCGCTAGCGACGAGCAGTACTTC. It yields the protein CASSASDEQYF.

The CDR3 sequence: CASSRDREKGYTF. The DNA for the CDR3 is TGTGCCAGCAGCCGGGACAGGGAGAAGGGCTACACCTTC. V gene TRBV5-8 combines with J gene TRBJ1-2, with 9 positions matching TRBD1. The CDR3 is 13 residues long. The germline V gene has CDR1 SGHTS and CDR2 YDEGEE. V gave up 4 bases and J gave up 8 bases; unmatched junction bases: 6.

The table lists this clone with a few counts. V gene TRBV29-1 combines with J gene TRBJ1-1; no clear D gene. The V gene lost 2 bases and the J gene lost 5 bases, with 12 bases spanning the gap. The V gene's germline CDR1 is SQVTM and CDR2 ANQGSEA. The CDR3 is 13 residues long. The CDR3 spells CSVERVLWTEAFF. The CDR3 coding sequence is TGCAGCGTTGAACGGGTGCTCTGGACTGAAGCTTTCTTT.

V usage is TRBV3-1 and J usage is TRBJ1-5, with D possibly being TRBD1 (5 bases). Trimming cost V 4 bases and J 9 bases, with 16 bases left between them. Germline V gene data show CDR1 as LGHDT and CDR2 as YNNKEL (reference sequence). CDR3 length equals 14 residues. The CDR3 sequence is CASSPGGGGSPQHF. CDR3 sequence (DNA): TGTGCCAGCAGCCCCGGGGGGGGAGGTTCGCCCCAGCATTTT.

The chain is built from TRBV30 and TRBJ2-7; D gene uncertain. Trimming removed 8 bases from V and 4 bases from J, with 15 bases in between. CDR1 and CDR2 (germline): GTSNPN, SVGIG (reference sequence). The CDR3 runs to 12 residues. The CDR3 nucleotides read TGTGCCCTGAGTGTTTCCAATTACGAGCAGTACTTC. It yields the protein CALSVSNYEQYF.

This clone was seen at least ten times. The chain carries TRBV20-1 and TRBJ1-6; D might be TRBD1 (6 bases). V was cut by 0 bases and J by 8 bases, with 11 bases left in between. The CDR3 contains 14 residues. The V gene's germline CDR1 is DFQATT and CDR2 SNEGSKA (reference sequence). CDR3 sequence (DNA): TGCAGTGCTAGAGAGGGGGGCATTGATTCACCCCTCCACTTT. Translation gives CSAREGGIDSPLHF.